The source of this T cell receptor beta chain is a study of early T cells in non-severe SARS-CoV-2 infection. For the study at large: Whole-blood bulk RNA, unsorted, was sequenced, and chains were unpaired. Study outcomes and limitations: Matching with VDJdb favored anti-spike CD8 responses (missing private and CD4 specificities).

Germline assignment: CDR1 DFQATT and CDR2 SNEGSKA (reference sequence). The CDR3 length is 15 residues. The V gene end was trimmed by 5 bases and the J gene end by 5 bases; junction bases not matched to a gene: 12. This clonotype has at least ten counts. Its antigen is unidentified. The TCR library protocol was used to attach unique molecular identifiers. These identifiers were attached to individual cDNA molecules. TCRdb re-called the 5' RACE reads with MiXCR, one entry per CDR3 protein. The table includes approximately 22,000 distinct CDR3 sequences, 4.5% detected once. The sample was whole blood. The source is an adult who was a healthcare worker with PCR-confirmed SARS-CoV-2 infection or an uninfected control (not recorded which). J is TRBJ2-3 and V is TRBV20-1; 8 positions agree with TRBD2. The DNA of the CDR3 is TGCAGTGCTGGGGTTACCGGGAGGGCCCAAGATACGCAGTATTTT. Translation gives CSAGVTGRAQDTQYF.